Presented here are 14 T cell receptor beta chains from one specimen sequenced in a study of T cells after yellow fever vaccination. TCRdb called the 5' RACE reads again in MiXCR, with one record for every CDR3 protein. The repertoire holds 200,000 to 300,000 distinct CDR3 sequences, with approximately 3.8% as singletons. Here the sequenced sample was PBMCs, taken 15 days after the yellow fever booster vaccination. These receptor sequences come from a man between 18 and 35 years old who received the YFV17D yellow fever vaccine.

CDR3 DNA sequence: TGCGCCAGCAGCCAGCCGGACTTTTTCACCTACGAGCAGTACGTC. Translating gives CASSQPDFFTYEQYV. The chain employs TRBV4-3 and TRBJ2-7, with D maybe TRBD2 (5 bases). V was trimmed by 3 bases and J by 2 bases, leaving 14 bases between them. The CDR3 length is 15 residues. CDR1 and CDR2 (germline): LGHNA, YSLEER.

This clonotype was found a few times. V usage is TRBV5-1 and J usage is TRBJ1-2; 10 bases match TRBD1. The CDR3 has 15 amino acids. Trimming removed 4 bases from V and 8 bases from J; junction bases left unmatched: 11. The germline CDR1 and CDR2 sequences are SGHRS and YFSETQ. The DNA for the CDR3 is TGCGCCAGCAGCCCGGGCGGGACAGGGGCCTCGGGCTACACCTTC. This translates into CASSPGGTGASGYTF.

For this clonotype: A read error is possible here, since a much larger clone lies one base away. The genes are TRBV15 and TRBJ1-1, with D tentatively TRBD1 (6 bases). V lost 0 bases and J 8 bases, leaving 13 bases between the germline ends. Germline V gene sequence: CDR1 LNHNV, CDR2 YYDKDF (reference sequence). The CDR3 spans 14 residues. The CDR3 region has the DNA TGTGCCACCAGCAGAGAGTGGGAAGGGGGGGAAGCTTTCTTT. Translation gives CATSREWEGGEAFF. Using reference TRBV15 and TRBJ1-1 for the parts outside the CDR3, the full variable domain is DAMVIQNPRYQVTQFGKPVTLSCSQTLNHNVMYWYQQKSSQAPKLLFHYYDKDFNNEADTPDNFQSRRPNTSFCFLDIRSPGLGDTAMYLCATSREWEGGEAFFGQGTRLTVV.

This clonotype has ten or more counts. The chain couples TRBV28 to TRBJ1-4; 9 bases match TRBD1. Germline loops: CDR1 MDHEN, CDR2 SYDVKM. V dropped 4 bases and J dropped 8; count of bases not matched to a gene: 5. This CDR3 is built from 14 residues. In DNA form, the CDR3 reads TGTGCCAGCAGTTCTACGGACAGGGGAGAAAAACTGTTTTTT. Protein product: CASSSTDRGEKLFF.

This clonotype showed up many times. This rearrangement joins TRBV21-1 to TRBJ2-7; TRBD2, the table's D call, was not compared with the DNA. TRBV21-1 is a pseudogene locus. The CDR3 length is 13 residues. The CDR3 region has the DNA TGTGCCAGCAGGCGGCGGAGGGGATCCGAGCAGTACGTC. Protein: CASRRRRGSEQYV.

This clonotype was seen many times. The chain joins TRBV3-1 to TRBJ1-1; D gene ambiguous. Trimming left V 0 bases short and J 3 bases short, with 11 bases between. The CDR3 is made up of 15 amino acids. Germline loops: CDR1 LGHDT, CDR2 YNNKEL (reference sequence). CDR3 nucleotides: TGTGCCAGCAGCCAAGATATTGTTTTTTACACTGAAGCTTTCTTT. Protein product: CASSQDIVFYTEAFF.

This clonotype was found many times. This chain joins TRBV2 and TRBJ2-5; maybe TRBD1 (6 bases). The CDR3 contains 13 residues. Between the trimmed V and J ends, which lost 9 bases and 2 bases, there was a span of 13 bases. The germline V gene encodes CDR1 SNHLY and CDR2 FYNNEI. The CDR3 sequence is CASSRGEQETQYF. CDR3 bases: TGTGCCAGTAGCAGGGGCGAACAAGAGACCCAGTACTTC.

This clonotype has at least ten counts. The V gene is TRBV7-9, the J gene TRBJ2-5; 8 bases align to TRBD2. The CDR3 totals 15 residues. Trimming at V came to 2 bases and at J to 5 bases, leaving 7 bases not matched to a gene. Germline lookup yields CDR1 SEHNR and CDR2 FQNEAQ (reference sequence). The CDR3, as DNA: TGTGCCAGCAGCTTAATTGCGGGGGGAAGGGAGACCCAGTACTTC. This codes for CASSLIAGGRETQYF.

This clonotype was seen repeatedly, ten times or more. The V gene is TRBV2, the J gene TRBJ1-5, with TRBD1 matching over 9 bases. The germline CDR1 and CDR2 sequences are SNHLY and FYNNEI. CDR3 length: 14 residues. V lost 6 bases to trimming and J lost 5 bases; unmatched junction nucleotides: 5. The CDR3 reads CASSGGQGYQPQHF. The DNA for the CDR3 is TGTGCCAGCAGCGGAGGACAGGGGTATCAGCCCCAGCATTTT.

This clonotype was counted at least ten times. The chain couples TRBV7-2 to TRBJ2-3; D remains unclear. The germline CDR1 and CDR2 sequences are SGHTA and FQGNSA. The CDR3 runs to 14 residues. V was cut by 0 bases and J by 4 bases, with 8 bases left in between. CDR3 coding DNA: TGTGCCAGCAGCTTAGCCATCCAAGCAGATACGCAGTATTTT. Translated, it gives CASSLAIQADTQYF.

This clonotype has at least ten counts. The chain recombines TRBV6-5 with TRBJ1-4; D is unclear. The CDR3 spans 15 residues. Between the trimmed V and J ends, which lost 0 bases and 3 bases, there was a span of 8 bases. Per the germline V gene, CDR1 is MNHEY and CDR2 is SVGAGI. The CDR3 protein is CASSYSIGSNEKLFF. The CDR3 DNA reads TGTGCCAGCAGTTACTCGATAGGTTCTAATGAAAAACTGTTTTTT.

This clonotype has a count of ten or more. This chain links TRBV11-2 with TRBJ2-3; D is unclear. The V and J ends lost 4 bases and 2 bases respectively, with 13 bases between them. The CDR3 covers 15 residues. Germline V gene sequence: CDR1 SGHAT, CDR2 FQNNGV. In DNA form, the CDR3 reads TGTGCCAGCAGCTCAGGTCTACTTTTCACAGATACGCAGTATTTT. It translates to CASSSGLLFTDTQYF.

This clonotype was recorded at least ten times. The rearrangement uses TRBV2 and TRBJ2-3; the D is unclear. Germline V gene lookup returns CDR1 SNHLY and CDR2 FYNNEI. Trimming stripped 3 bases from V and 0 bases from J, with 10 bases between. The CDR3 runs to 15 residues. The CDR3 region is CASSEVDTSTDTQYF. As DNA, the CDR3 is TGTGCCAGCAGTGAGGTAGATACTAGCACAGATACGCAGTATTTT.

At least ten counts were recorded for this clonotype. V and J are TRBV5-1 and TRBJ2-1; 9 nucleotides agree with TRBD2. The CDR3 covers 16 residues. V lost 0 bases to trimming and J lost 5 bases; unmatched junction nucleotides: 6. CDR1 is SGHRS, CDR2 YFSETQ, per germline. Here the CDR3 DNA reads TGCGCCAGCAGCTTGGCCGGCGGGGGGGTGAACAATGAGCAGTTCTTC. Its translation is CASSLAGGGVNNEQFF.